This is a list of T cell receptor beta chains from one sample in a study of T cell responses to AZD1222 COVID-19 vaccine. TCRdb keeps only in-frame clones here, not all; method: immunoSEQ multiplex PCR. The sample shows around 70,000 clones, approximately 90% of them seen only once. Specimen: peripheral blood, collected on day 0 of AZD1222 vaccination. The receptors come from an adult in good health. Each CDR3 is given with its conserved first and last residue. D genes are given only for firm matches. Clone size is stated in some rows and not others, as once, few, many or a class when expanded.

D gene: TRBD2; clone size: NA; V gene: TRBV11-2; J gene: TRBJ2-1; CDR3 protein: CASRGLAGSHNEQFF; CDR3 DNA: TGTGCCAGCAGAGGACTAGCGGGAAGCCACAATGAGCAGTTCTTC
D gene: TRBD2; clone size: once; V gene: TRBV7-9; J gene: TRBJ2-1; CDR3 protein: CASSLVAGGLFYNEQFF; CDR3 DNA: TGTGCCAGCAGCTTAGTGGCGGGAGGACTTTTCTACAATGAGCAGTTCTTC
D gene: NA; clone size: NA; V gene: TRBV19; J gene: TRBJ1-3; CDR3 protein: CASMWATGNTIYF; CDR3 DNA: TGTGCCAGCATGTGGGCAACTGGAAACACCATATATTTT
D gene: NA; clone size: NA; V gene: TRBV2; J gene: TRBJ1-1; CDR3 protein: CASSDLQGVTEAFF; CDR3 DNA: TGTGCCAGCAGTGACTTACAGGGAGTGACTGAAGCTTTCTTT
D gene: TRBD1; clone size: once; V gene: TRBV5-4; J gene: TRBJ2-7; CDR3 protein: CASSPRTGDLLQQYF; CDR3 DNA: TGTGCCAGCAGCCCCCGGACAGGGGATCTACTGCAGCAGTACTTC
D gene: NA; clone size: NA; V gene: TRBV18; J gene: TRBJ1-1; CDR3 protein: CASSPTGWNTEAFF; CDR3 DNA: TGTGCCAGCTCTCCCACAGGGTGGAACACTGAAGCTTTCTTT
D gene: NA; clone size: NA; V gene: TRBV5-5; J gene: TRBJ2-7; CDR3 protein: CASSVGRRSEEQYF; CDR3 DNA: TGTGCCAGCAGCGTAGGACGGAGGTCTGAGGAGCAGTACTTC
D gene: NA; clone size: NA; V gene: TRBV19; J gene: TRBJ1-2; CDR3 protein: CASSPIDSTNYGYTF; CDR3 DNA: TGTGCCAGTAGCCCTATCGACAGTACCAACTATGGCTACACCTTC
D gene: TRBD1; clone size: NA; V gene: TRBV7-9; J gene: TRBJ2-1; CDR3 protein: CASRSMYARGNNEQFF; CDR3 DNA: TGTGCCAGCAGATCAATGTATGCCAGGGGGAACAATGAGCAGTTCTTC
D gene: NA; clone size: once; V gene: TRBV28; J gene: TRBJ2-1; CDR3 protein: CASSLWRSSYNEQFF; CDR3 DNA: TGTGCCAGCAGTTTGTGGCGTAGCTCCTACAATGAGCAGTTCTTC
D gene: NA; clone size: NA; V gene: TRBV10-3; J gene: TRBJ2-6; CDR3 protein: CAISGSGPGYSGANVLTF; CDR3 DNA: TGTGCCATCAGTGGGTCGGGACCAGGATACTCTGGGGCCAACGTCCTGACTTTC
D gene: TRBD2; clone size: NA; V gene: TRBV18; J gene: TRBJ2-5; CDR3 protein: CASSPFGGGQETQYF; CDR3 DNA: TGTGCCAGCTCACCATTCGGGGGGGGCCAAGAGACCCAGTACTTC
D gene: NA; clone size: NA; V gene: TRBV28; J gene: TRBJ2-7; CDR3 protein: CASSFLQGRHEQYF; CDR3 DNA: TGTGCCAGCAGTTTTCTACAGGGGAGGCACGAGCAGTACTTC
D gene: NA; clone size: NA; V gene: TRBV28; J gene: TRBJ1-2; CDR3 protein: CASVQGANYGYTF; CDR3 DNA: TGTGCCAGTGTCCAGGGAGCTAACTATGGCTACACCTTC
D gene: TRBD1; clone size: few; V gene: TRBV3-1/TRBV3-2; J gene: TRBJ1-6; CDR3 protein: CASSQDRGQGQIPLHF; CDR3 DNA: TGTGCCAGCAGCCAAGATAGGGGGCAGGGGCAAATCCCCCTCCACTTT
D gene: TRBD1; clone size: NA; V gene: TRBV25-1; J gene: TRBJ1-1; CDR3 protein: CASSDPGTGNTEAFF; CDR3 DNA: TGTGCCAGCAGTGATCCCGGGACAGGGAACACTGAAGCTTTCTTT
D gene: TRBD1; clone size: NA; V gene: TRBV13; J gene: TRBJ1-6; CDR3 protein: CASGQGPSSYNSPLHF; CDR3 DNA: TGTGCCAGCGGACAGGGTCCCAGCTCCTATAATTCACCCCTCCACTTT
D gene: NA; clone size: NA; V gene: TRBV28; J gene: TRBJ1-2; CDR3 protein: CASSTTLGGPGTSKGYTF; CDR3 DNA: TGTGCCAGCAGTACTACCTTGGGCGGCCCTGGAACATCGAAAGGCTACACCTTC
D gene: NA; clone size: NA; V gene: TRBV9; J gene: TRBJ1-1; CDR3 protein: CASSPQGLEAFF; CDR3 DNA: TGTGCCAGCAGCCCTCAGGGCCTTGAAGCTTTCTTT
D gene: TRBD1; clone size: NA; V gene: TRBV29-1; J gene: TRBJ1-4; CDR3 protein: CSGTGHPNEKLFF; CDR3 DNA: TGCAGCGGGACAGGCCATCCTAATGAAAAACTGTTTTTT
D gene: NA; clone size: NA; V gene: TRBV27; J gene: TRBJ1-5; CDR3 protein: CASSLKAGRSNQPQHF; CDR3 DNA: TGTGCCAGCAGTTTAAAGGCAGGGAGGAGCAATCAGCCCCAGCATTTT
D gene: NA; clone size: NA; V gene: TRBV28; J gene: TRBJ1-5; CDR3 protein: CASSLGWDKHF; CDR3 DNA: TGTGCCAGCAGTTTAGGGTGGGACAAGCATTTT
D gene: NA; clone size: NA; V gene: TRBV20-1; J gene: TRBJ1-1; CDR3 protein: CSASNRASEAFF; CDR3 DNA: TGCAGTGCTAGTAACAGGGCATCTGAAGCTTTCTTT
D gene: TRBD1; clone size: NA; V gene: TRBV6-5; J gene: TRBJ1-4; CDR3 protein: CATQQGFEKLFF; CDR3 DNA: TGTGCCACCCAACAGGGGTTTGAAAAACTGTTTTTT